This T cell receptor beta chain was captured in a study of cytomegalovirus exposure and HLA in healthy donors. General observations from the study: The investigators catalogued some 160 TCR beta chains as cytomegalovirus-associated.

As concerns this clone: The antigen is unknown.

The protocol was immunoSEQ multiplex PCR, while the TCRdb copy is restricted to in-frame clones and leaves out a portion. The sample holds a few hundred thousand clones, 65% to 85% seen once. Per germline, CDR1 MNHEY and CDR2 SVGAGI. The length of the CDR3 is 11 residues. Trimming removed 5 bases at V and 4 bases at J, with 3 bases between. V and J are TRBV6-5 and TRBJ1-3; D ambiguous. The clonotype originates from a woman younger than 45 in good health and CMV-seropositive. Sequenced input: PBMCs. The CDR3 loop is CASSRGNTIYF. The DNA for the CDR3 is TGTGCCAGCAGTCGAGGAAACACCATATATTTT.